This T cell receptor beta chain is from a study of blood T cells in healthy people across ages (dated by TCRdb to about 2015). The study in broad terms: Template switching captured roughly one uniquely barcoded TCR beta cDNA molecule per two T cells in model experiments. The study measured age-related changes in TCR beta repertoire diversity using deep sequencing normalized with unique cDNA molecular identifiers. Donors were grouped into four age groups: young (average about 15 years), middle-aged (approximately 41), aged (around 62) and long-lived (around 82). To avoid experimental bias, donors of different ages were distributed randomly across sequencing lanes. The study analyzed two additional independent replicas of 1 million unique cDNA reads from the same blood draw for two donors, one aged 18 to 30 and one aged 80 or older.

The 40 or so donors, aged roughly 6 to 95 years, were systemically healthy Caucasian individuals from Russia. Approximately 9 milliliters of peripheral blood were collected from each donor into EDTA-treated Vacutainer tubes. PBMCs were isolated by Ficoll-Paque density-gradient centrifugation, with at least 6 million obtained per sample. Trizol reagent was used to extract total RNA from the PBMCs, yielding at least 6 micrograms per sample. The percentages of naive CD45RAhigh/CD27high T cells were determined by flow cytometry on a PBMC aliquot from every donor. As concerns this clonotype: The target of this receptor is not known. No clone much larger than this one lies a single base away; base qualities are absent.

Paper-wide results and their limitations: Because the CMV infection status of the donors was unknown, age-related changes in expanded clonotypes may potentially have been confounded. Because profiling used bulk unsorted PBMCs, naive and antigen-experienced compartments could not be compared conclusively. The long-lived group showed more naive CD4+ T cells, fewer expanded clones and increased TCR diversity than the aged group, suggesting age selection. Total diversity estimates from one million sequenced T cells were considered lower bounds and underestimates. Observed TCR beta diversity correlated strongly with the percentage of naive T cells measured by flow cytometry. As age increased, observed TCR beta diversity per million T cells dropped in a roughly linear way, and a significant reduction was already evident by age about 40.

The library was obtained by 5' RACE. TCRdb shows the sequencer as Illumina HiSeq 2500. A second PCR of about 6 to 11 cycles was run with a J-beta primer mix and a sample-barcoded 5' primer. Each TCR beta cDNA molecule received a unique molecular identifier from a template-switch 5' adaptor carrying 12 random nucleotides. At least 2.5 million CDR3-containing paired-end reads were obtained from each sample. First-strand cDNA was synthesized from all RNA with the Mint cDNA synthesis kit, primed by a TRBC-specific oligonucleotide. After uracil-DNA glycosylase treatment, a first 18-cycle PCR used universal primers M1SS and BC2_uni_R on all cDNA. The authors' analysis ran thus. For normalization, 1 million high-quality reads, each with a distinct molecular identifier, were randomly selected from each sample. Reads sharing molecular identifiers were discarded rather than binned into consensus sequences. MiTCR, set to a Q25 quality threshold and the strictest error-elimination algorithm, was used for CDR3 identification, clonotype clustering and error correction. Lower-bound total TCR beta diversity was estimated with a nonparametric unseen species model using Euler transformation. TCRdb's own reprocessing of the public reads used fastp at Q25 and MiXCR and kept productive beta chains. Rows are combined by CDR3 protein, so each entry shows the most common genes and DNA. In this record, the V and J calls reflect TCRdb's handling and not the investigators' own analysis. Here the sample has 700,000 to 800,000 distinct CDR3 sequences; around 46% occur a single time. In total, the top ten clones hold around 20% of the sample.

The CDR3 goes from the cysteine to the phenylalanine over 15 residues. This entry keeps only the CDR3 DNA: 45 bases, framed from base 1. V sheds 8 bases and J sheds 7 bases, leaving 24 bases between their ends. The germline V gene (reference sequence) sets CDR1 to SEHNR and CDR2 to FQNEAQ. This chain is built from TRBV7-9 and TRBJ2-7, with no confident D gene call. The TCR was taken from a woman between 55 and 75 years old in good health. Sequencing was carried out using blood. The DNA sequence is as follows: TGTGCCAGCGGTGACAAACCTGGCTCCTACAATGAGCAGTACTTC. It translates as CASGDKPGSYNEQYF. This CDR3, with the reference TRBV7-9 and TRBJ2-7 proteins standing in past its ends, gives the full variable domain DTGVSQNPRHKITKRGQNVTFRCDPISEHNRLYWYRQTLGQGPEFLTYFQNEAQLEKSRLLSDRFSAERPKGSFSTLEIQRTEQGDSAMYLCASGDKPGSYNEQYFGPGTRLTVT.